These 10 T cell receptor beta chains were sequenced from one sample in a study of shared clonotypes between healthy human individuals. TCRdb's table, derived via immunoSEQ multiplex PCR, lists solely in-frame clones and lacks some. The data show about 2.4 million clones, with approximately 93% seen just once and 0.35% to 0.45% held by the top ten. Input material: naive CD4+ T cells from PBMCs. Subset: CD45RA+ positively selected. Every receptor here comes from a man younger than 30 in good health. Some clones in this sample may be carry-over from other donors' samples.

The chain is built from TRBV6-5 and TRBJ1-2; 11 nucleotides line up with TRBD1. After removal of 9 bases from V and 11 bases from J, the junction contained 11 bases not matched to a gene. This CDR3 comprises 13 residues. Germline V gene data show CDR1 as MNHEY and CDR2 as SVGAGI. The CDR3 loop is CASSGTGGFGYTF. The CDR3 coding sequence is TGTGCCAGTTCCGGGACAGGGGGTTTCGGGTACACCTTC.

This chain joins TRBV7-2 and TRBJ2-3; D is uncertain. This CDR3 has 15 residues. V lost 0 bases to trimming and J lost 2 bases, with 9 bases between them. CDR1 is SGHTA, CDR2 FQGNSA, per germline. The CDR3 reads CASSLARYSTDTQYF. CDR3 bases: TGTGCCAGCAGCTTAGCTCGCTACTCCACAGATACGCAGTATTTT.

The chain recombines TRBV28 with TRBJ2-7; D is ambiguous. There are 14 residues in the CDR3. The V gene lost 2 bases and the J gene lost 3 bases, with 11 bases spanning the gap. The germline V gene has CDR1 MDHEN and CDR2 SYDVKM. In DNA, the CDR3 is TGTGCCAGCAGTTTAACCCGCGGCGTCTACGAGCAGTACTTC. Translation gives CASSLTRGVYEQYF.

The gene calls are TRBV7-2 and TRBJ1-4; D is unclear. Germline V CDR1 and CDR2: SGHTA, FQGNSA. The V end lost 1 base, the J end lost 0 bases, and 15 bases lay between the germline ends. This CDR3 region has 18 residues. The CDR3 DNA follows: TGTGCCAGCAGCTTAGTATTTTGGGCAGGCCCAACTAATGAAAAACTGTTTTTT. It codes for CASSLVFWAGPTNEKLFF.

The genes are TRBV2 and TRBJ2-5; TRBD1 agrees at 7 bases. J was trimmed by 5 bases and V by 5 bases; bases with no gene match: 11. The CDR3 spans 15 residues. The germline CDR1 and CDR2 sequences are SNHLY and FYNNEI. The CDR3 spells CASSPFRGTGETQYF. In nucleotides, the CDR3 is TGTGCCAGCAGTCCCTTCAGGGGGACGGGCGAGACCCAGTACTTC. Full variable domain (remainder filled in from reference TRBV2 and TRBJ2-5): EPEVTQTPSHQVTQMGQEVILRCVPISNHLYFYWYRQILGQKVEFLVSFYNNEISEKSEIFDDQFSVERPDGSNFTLKIRSTKLEDSAMYFCASSPFRGTGETQYFGPGTRLLVL.

V gene TRBV7-2 combines with J gene TRBJ2-7; 11 bases fit TRBD2. The CDR3 sequence is 15 residues long. The germline CDR1 and CDR2 sequences are SGHTA and FQGNSA. With 4 bases clipped from V and 6 bases from J, the junction kept 8 bases outside the gene matches. CDR3 in DNA: TGTGCCAGCAGCTCAAGACTAGCGGGAACTTTCGAGCAGTACTTC. This encodes CASSSRLAGTFEQYF.

V usage is TRBV29-1 and J usage is TRBJ1-3, with no clear D. This CDR3 contains 13 residues. Germline lookup yields CDR1 SQVTM and CDR2 ANQGSEA. V was cut by 3 bases and J by 3 bases, with 9 bases left in between. CDR3 loop: CSVDRINGNTIYF. DNA of the CDR3: TGCAGCGTTGACCGGATTAATGGAAACACCATATATTTT. Full variable domain (outside the CDR3, taken from reference TRBV29-1 and TRBJ1-3): SAVISQKPSRDICQRGTSLTIQCQVDSQVTMMFWYRQQPGQSLTLIATANQGSEATYESGFVIDKFPISRPNLTFSTLTVSNMSPEDSSIYLCSVDRINGNTIYFGEGSWLTVV.

V and J are TRBV6-6 and TRBJ2-2; no clear D gene. This CDR3 contains 14 residues. The germline V gene encodes CDR1 MNHNY and CDR2 SVGAGI (reference sequence). V dropped 7 bases and J dropped 2 bases, with 11 bases sitting between them. The CDR3 DNA reads TGTGCCAGCACCAGACTGGCAAACACCGGGGAGCTGTTTTTT. It translates to CASTRLANTGELFF.

The CDR3 DNA reads as TGTGCCAGCAGCTTGGAACCTGATCAGCCCCAGCATTTT. This encodes CASSLEPDQPQHF. This sequence joins TRBV5-6 and TRBJ1-5; D ambiguous. Trimming shortened V by 0 bases and J by 5 bases, and 6 bases separated the two germline ends. The germline V gene encodes CDR1 SGHDT and CDR2 YYEEEE. There are 13 residues in the CDR3.

The V and J genes are TRBV6-6 and TRBJ2-3, with D unclear. Germline V gene data show CDR1 as MNHNY and CDR2 as SVGAGI (reference sequence). Trimming left V 4 bases short and J 4 bases short, with 9 bases between. The CDR3 loop spans 13 amino acids. CDR3: CASSLQFPDTQYF. The CDR3 DNA follows: TGTGCCAGCAGTTTGCAGTTCCCAGATACGCAGTATTTT.